This is a list of T cell receptor beta chains from one sample in a study of T cell responses to AZD1222 COVID-19 vaccine. This table comes from immunoSEQ multiplex PCR, and its TCRdb copy is limited to in-frame clones, with some not included. The top ten clones hold under 8.5% of a sample with tens of thousands of clones, about 90% of them seen once. This specimen was peripheral blood, taken on day 0 of AZD1222 vaccination. The receptors here all came from an adult in good health. CDR3s leave out the opening cysteine and the closing phenylalanine or tryptophan. Expanded clones are given a class, and other clones once, few, many or no size at all.

>TRBV6-5|TRBJ2-5|.
ASSSHMEETQY
>TRBV30|TRBJ1-5|.
AWSRTVGNQPQH
>TRBV19|TRBJ1-5|.
ASRGGTNQPQH
>TRBV2|TRBJ1-1|.
ASSEDTMDRTEAF
>TRBV19|TRBJ2-1|.
ASSTGPGAVNEQF
>TRBV25-1|TRBJ1-5|.
ASTGQDPYQPQH
>TRBV29-1|TRBJ1-1|.
SVRQADLEAF
>TRBV6-2/TRBV6-3|TRBJ2-7|.
ASSGTGFSYEQY
>TRBV9|TRBJ2-5|.
ASSVPSAEETQY
>TRBV15|TRBJ2-3|.
ATSRGLEADTQY
>TRBV7-9|TRBJ1-1|few
ASSLDSYEAF
>TRBV6-4|TRBJ2-1|.
ASSDGPRQF
>TRBV6-5|TRBJ2-3|once
ASSLQGNPADTQY
>TRBV28|TRBJ1-4|once
ASSWRGTPEKLF
>TRBV6-1|TRBJ2-2|.
ASSPPLNTGELF
>TRBV28|TRBJ1-2|.
ASSLLGQGVYGYT
>TRBV30|TRBJ1-4|.
AWSVSATQGPTNEKLF
>TRBV4-1|TRBJ2-5|.
ASSQFPGAGETQY
>TRBV6-2/TRBV6-3|TRBJ2-3|once
ASSRLAGDGTDTQY
>TRBV7-8|TRBJ2-7|.
ASSPLTGRSYEQY
>TRBV19|TRBJ1-5|once
ASSHTGDSYQPQH
>TRBV19|TRBJ2-2|once
ASSYWIQGATGELF
>TRBV7-2|TRBJ1-2|few
ASRGPGSYGYT
>TRBV11-2|TRBJ2-7|.
ASSLAGTYSYEQY
>TRBV5-1|TRBJ1-2|.
ASSLNSQNYGYT
>TRBV6-2/TRBV6-3|TRBJ1-4|.
ASSQTHRQKLF
>TRBV3-1/TRBV3-2|TRBJ2-1|.
ASSQVGASGSSYNEQF